This record looks at one T cell receptor (beta chain) sequence and its context. The data are from a study of blood T cell repertoires in COVID-19. Study-level information: COVID-19 samples collected from the United States, Italy and Spain covered acute and convalescent phases.

Per the study methods: Scientists estimated how many nucleated cells there were by amplifying reference gene primers. The repertoire was sequenced with immunoSEQ multiplex PCR; TCRdb's copy has only in-frame clones and lacks some. V, J and clone size were drawn from that table, and D and trimming were deduced from the DNA. The sample includes about 220,000 clones, almost 90% of them seen just once. The sequencing sample was made of PBMCs or T cells enriched from blood (not recorded which). The clonotype originates from a woman between 45 and 65 years old with acute COVID-19.

CDR3 loop: CASSLVLTANTEAFF. CDR3 sequence (DNA): TGTGCCAGCAGCTTAGTGCTTACAGCGAACACTGAAGCTTTCTTT. V and J are TRBV7-8 and TRBJ1-1; the D is unclear. Trimming left V 1 base short and J 1 base short, with 10 bases between. The germline V gene has CDR1 SGHVS and CDR2 FQNEAQ. This CDR3 spans 15 amino acids.